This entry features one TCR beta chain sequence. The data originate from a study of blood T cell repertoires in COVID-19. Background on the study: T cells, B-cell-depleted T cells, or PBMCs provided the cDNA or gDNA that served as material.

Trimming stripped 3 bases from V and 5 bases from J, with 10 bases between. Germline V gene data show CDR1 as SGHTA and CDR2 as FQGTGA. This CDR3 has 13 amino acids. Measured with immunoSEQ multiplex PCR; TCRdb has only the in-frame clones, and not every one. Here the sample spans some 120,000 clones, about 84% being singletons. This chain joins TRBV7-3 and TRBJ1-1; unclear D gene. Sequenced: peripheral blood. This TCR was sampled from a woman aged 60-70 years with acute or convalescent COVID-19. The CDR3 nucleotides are TGTGCCAGCAGCTTCTCCGGGAGAACTGAAGCTTTCTTT. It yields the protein CASSFSGRTEAFF. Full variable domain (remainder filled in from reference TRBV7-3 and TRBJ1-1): GAGVSQTPSNKVTEKGKYVELRCDPISGHTALYWYRQSLGQGPEFLIYFQGTGAADDSGLPNDRFFAVRPEGSVSTLKIQRTERGDSAVYLCASSFSGRTEAFFGQGTRLTVV.